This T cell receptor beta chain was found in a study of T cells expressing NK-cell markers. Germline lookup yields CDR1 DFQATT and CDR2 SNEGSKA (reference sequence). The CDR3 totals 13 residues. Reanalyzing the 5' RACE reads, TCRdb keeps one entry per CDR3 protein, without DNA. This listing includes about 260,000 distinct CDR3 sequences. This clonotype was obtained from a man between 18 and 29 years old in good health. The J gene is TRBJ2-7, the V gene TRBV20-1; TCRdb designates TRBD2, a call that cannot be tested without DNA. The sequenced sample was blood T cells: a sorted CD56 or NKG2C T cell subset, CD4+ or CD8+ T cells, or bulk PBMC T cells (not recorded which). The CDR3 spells CSASRDYNYEQYF.